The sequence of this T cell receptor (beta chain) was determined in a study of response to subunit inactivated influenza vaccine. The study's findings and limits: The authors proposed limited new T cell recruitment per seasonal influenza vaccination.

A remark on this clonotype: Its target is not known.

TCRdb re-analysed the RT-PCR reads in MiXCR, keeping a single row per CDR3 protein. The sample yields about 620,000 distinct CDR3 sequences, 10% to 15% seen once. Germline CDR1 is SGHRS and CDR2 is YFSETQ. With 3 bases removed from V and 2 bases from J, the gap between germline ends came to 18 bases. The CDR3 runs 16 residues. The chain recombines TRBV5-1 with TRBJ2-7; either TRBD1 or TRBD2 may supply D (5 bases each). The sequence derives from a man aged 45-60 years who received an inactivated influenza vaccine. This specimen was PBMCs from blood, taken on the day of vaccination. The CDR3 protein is CASSSGNGALAYEQYF. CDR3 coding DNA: TGCGCCAGCAGCTCGGGTAACGGGGCTCTAGCCTACGAGCAGTACTTC.